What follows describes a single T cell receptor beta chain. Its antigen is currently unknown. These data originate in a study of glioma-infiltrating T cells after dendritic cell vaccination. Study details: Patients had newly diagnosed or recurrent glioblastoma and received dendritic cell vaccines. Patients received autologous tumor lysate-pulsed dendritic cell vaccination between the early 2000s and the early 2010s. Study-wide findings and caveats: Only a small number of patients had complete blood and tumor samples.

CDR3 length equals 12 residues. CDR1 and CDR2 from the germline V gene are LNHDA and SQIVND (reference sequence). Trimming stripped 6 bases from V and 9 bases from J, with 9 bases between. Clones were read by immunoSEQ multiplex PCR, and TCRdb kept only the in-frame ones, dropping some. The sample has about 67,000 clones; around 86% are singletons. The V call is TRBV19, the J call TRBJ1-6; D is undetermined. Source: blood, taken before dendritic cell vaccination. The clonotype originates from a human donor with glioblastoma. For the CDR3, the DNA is TGTGCCAGTAGCGCGCTAGGTTCACCCCTCCACTTT. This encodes CASSALGSPLHF.